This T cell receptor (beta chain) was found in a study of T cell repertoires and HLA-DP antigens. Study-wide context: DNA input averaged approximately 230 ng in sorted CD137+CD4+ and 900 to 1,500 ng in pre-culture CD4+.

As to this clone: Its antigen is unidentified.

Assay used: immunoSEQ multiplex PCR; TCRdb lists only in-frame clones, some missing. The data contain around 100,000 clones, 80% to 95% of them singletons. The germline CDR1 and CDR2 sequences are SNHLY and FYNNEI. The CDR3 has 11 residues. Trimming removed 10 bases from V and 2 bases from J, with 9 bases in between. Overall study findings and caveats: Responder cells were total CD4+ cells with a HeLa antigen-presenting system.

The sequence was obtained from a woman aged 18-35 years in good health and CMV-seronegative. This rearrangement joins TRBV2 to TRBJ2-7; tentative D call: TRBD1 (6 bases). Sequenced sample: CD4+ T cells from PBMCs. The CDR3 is CATSGAYEQYF. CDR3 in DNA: TGTGCCACCTCAGGGGCCTACGAGCAGTACTTC.